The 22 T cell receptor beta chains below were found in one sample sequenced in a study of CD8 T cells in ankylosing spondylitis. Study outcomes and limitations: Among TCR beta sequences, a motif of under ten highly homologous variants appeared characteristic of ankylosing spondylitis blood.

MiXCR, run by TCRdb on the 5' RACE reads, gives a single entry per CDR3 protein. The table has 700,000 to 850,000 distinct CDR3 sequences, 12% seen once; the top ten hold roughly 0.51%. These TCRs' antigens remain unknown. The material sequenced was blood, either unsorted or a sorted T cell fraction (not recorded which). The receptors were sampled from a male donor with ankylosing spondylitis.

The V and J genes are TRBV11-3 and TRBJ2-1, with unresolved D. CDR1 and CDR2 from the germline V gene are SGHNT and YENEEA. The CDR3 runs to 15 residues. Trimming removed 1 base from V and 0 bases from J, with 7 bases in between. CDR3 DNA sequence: TGTGCCAGCAGCTTAGGACACTTCTCCTACAATGAGCAGTTCTTC. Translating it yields CASSLGHFSYNEQFF.

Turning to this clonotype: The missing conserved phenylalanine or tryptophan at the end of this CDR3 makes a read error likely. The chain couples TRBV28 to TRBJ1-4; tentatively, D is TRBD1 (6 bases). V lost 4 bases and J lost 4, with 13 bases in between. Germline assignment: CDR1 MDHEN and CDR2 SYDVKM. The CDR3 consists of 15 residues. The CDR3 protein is CASSSPGADNEKLFY. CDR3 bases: TGTGCCAGCAGTTCCCCAGGGGCAGATAATGAAAAACTGTTTTAT.

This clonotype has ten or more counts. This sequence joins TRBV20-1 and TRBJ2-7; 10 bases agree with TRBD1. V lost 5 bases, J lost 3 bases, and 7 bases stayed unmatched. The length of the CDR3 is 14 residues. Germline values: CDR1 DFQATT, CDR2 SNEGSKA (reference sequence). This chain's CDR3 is CSAGLRTGGYEQYF. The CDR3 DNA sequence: TGCAGTGCTGGACTTCGGACAGGGGGCTACGAGCAGTACTTC.

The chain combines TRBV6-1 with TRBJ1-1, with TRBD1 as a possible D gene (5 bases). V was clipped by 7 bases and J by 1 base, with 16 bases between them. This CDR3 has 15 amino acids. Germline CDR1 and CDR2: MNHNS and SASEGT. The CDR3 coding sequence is TGTGCCAGCACCAAAGGAGGCAGGGAGAACACTGAAGCTTTCTTT. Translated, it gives CASTKGGRENTEAFF.

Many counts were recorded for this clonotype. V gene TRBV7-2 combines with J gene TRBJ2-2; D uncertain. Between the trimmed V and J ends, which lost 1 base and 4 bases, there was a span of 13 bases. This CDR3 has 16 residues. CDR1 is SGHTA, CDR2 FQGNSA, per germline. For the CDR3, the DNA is TGTGCCAGCAGCTTAGGGAGATTTGACACCACCGGGGAGCTGTTTTTT. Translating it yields CASSLGRFDTTGELFF.

The CDR3 is CASSFYRGMNTEAFF. The CDR3, as DNA: TGTGCCAGCAGCTTTTACAGGGGAATGAACACTGAAGCTTTCTTT. The chain employs TRBV12-3 or TRBV12-4 and TRBJ1-1; TRBD1 matches at 7 bases. CDR3 size: 15 residues. The ends lost 6 bases at V and 0 bases at J; junction bases unmatched: 7.

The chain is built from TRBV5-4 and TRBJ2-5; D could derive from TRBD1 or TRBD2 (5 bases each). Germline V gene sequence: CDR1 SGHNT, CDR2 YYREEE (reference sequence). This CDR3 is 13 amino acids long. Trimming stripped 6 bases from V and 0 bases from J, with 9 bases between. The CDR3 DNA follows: TGTGCCAGCACCCGGGGACACCAAGAGACCCAGTACTTC. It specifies CASTRGHQETQYF.

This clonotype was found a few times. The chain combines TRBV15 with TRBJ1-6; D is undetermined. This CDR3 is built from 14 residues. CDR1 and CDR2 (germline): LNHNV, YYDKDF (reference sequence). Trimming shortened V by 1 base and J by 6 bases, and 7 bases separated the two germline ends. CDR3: CATSRAWGNSPLHF. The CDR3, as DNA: TGTGCCACCAGCAGAGCCTGGGGTAATTCACCCCTCCACTTT.

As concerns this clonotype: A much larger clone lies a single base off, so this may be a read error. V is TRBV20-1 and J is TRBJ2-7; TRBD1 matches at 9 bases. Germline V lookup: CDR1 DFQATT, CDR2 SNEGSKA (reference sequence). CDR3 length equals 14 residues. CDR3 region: CCARRRTGVNEQYF. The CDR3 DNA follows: TGCTGTGCTAGACGTAGGACAGGGGTGAACGAGCAGTACTTC.

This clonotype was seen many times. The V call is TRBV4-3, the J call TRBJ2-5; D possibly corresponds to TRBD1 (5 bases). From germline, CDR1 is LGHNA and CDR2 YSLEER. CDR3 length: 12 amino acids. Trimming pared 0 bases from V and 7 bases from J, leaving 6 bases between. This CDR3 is CASSQDRGTQYF. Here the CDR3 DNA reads TGCGCCAGCAGCCAAGATAGGGGGACCCAGTACTTC.

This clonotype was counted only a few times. The CDR3 DNA follows: TGCAGTGCTAGAGAGGGGGGAGGCCAAGAGACCCAGTACTTC. Translated, it gives CSAREGGGQETQYF. The chain recombines TRBV20-1 with TRBJ2-5; tentative D call: TRBD2 (6 bases). The CDR3 runs 14 residues. V dropped 0 bases and J dropped 1 base, with 9 bases sitting between them. The germline gives CDR1 DFQATT, CDR2 SNEGSKA (reference sequence).

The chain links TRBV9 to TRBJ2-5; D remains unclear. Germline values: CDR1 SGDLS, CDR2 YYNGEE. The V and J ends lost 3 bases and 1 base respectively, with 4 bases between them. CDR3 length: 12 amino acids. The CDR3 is CASSGRQETQYF. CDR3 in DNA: TGTGCCAGCAGCGGGCGCCAAGAGACCCAGTACTTC. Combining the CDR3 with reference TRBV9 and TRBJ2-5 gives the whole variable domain DSGVTQTPKHLITATGQRVTLRCSPRSGDLSVYWYQQSLDQGLQFLIQYYNGEERAKGNILERFSAQQFPDLHSELNLSSLELGDSALYFCASSGRQETQYFGPGTRLLVL.

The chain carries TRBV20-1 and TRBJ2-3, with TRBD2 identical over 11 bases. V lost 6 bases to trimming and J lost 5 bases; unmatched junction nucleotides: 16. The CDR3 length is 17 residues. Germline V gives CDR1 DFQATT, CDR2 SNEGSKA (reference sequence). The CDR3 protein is CSAAGTSGSLVRDTQYF. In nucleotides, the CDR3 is TGCAGTGCCGCCGGGACTAGCGGTTCACTAGTCAGAGATACGCAGTATTTT.

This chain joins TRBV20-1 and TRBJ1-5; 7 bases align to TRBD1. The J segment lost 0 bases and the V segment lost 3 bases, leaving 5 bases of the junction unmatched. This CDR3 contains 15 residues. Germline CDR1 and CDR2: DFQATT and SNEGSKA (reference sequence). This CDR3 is CSASQTGFSNQPQHF. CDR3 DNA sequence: TGCAGTGCTAGCCAGACAGGGTTTAGCAATCAGCCCCAGCATTTT.

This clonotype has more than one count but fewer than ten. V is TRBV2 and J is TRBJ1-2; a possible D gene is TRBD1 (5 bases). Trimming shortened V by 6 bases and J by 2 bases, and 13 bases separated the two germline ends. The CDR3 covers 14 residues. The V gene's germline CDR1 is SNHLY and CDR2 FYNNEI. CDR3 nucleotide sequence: TGTGCCAGCAGGGGAACAGGACGAAACTATGGCTACACCTTC. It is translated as CASRGTGRNYGYTF.

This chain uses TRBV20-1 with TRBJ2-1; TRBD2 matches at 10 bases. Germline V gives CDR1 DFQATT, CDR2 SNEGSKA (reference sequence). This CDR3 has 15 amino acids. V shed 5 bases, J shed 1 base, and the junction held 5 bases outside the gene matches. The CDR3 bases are TGCAGTGCTCCCGAAGCGGGAGGGTCCTACAATGAGCAGTTCTTC. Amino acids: CSAPEAGGSYNEQFF.

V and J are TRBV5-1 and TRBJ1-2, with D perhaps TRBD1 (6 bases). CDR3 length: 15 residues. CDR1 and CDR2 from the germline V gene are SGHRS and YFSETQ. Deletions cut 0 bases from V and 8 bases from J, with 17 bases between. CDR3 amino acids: CASSLAGANRDGYTF. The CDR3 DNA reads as TGCGCCAGCAGCTTGGCCGGCGCCAACAGGGACGGCTACACCTTC.

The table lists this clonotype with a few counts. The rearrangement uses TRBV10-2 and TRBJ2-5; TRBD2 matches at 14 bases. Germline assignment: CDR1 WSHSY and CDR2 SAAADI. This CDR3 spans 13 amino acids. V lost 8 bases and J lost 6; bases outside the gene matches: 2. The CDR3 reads CASGTSGSKTQYF. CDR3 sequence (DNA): TGCGCCAGCGGGACTAGCGGGAGTAAGACCCAGTACTTC.

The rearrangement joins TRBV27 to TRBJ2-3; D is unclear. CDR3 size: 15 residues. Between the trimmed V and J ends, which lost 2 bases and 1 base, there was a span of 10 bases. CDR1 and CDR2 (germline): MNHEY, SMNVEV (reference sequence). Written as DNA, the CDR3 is TGTGCCAGCAGTTTACGTACATCCCGCACAGATACGCAGTATTTT. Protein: CASSLRTSRTDTQYF.

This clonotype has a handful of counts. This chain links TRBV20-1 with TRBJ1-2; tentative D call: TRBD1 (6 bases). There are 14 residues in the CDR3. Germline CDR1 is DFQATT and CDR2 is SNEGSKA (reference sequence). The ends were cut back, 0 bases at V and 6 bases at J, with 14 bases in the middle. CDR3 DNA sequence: TGCAGTGCTAGAGACCGGGCGGGGACAAATGGCTACACCTTC. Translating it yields CSARDRAGTNGYTF.

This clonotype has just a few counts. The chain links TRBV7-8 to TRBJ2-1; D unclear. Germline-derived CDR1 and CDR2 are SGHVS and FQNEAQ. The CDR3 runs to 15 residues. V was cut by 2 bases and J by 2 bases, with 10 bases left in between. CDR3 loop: CASSLLGRTYNEQFF. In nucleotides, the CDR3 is TGTGCCAGCAGCTTATTAGGGCGGACCTACAATGAGCAGTTCTTC.

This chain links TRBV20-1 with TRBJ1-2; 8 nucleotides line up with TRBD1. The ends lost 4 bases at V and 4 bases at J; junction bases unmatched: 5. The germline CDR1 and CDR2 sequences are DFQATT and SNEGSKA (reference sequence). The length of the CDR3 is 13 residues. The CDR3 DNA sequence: TGCAGTGCTAACCGGGACAGGCGCTATGGCTACACCTTC. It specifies CSANRDRRYGYTF.